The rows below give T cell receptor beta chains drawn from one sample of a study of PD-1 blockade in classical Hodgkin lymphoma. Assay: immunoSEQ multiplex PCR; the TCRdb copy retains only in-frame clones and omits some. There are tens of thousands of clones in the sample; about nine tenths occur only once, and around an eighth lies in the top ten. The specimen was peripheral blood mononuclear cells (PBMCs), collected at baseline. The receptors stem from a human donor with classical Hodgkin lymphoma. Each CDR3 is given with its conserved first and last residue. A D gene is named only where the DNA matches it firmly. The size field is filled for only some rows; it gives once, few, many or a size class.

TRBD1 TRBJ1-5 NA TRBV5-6 TGTGCCAGCAGCGCAGAGGGGGCGCAGCCCCAGCATTTT CASSAEGAQPQHF
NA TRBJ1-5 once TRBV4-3 TGCGCCAGCAGCCAAGAATCGGTAAGGGGTTCCGCTCGAGGCAATCAGCCCCAGCATTTT CASSQESVRGSARGNQPQHF
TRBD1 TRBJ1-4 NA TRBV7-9 TGTGCCAGCAGCGGGACAGAAACCCAATTTGAAAAACTGTTTTTT CASSGTETQFEKLFF
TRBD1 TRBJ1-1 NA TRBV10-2 TGCGCCAGCAGATTAACAGGGGGCGAGGGGTTCGTGAACACTGAAGCTTTCTTT CASRLTGGEGFVNTEAFF
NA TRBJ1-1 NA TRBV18 TGTGCCAGCTCACCCCAGGACACCACTGAAGCTTTCTTT CASSPQDTTEAFF
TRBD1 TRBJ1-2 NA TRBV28 TGTGCCAGCAGTCCAAGGGACAGGGGGCCCACCACCTTC CASSPRDRGPTTF
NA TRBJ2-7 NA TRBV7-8 TGTGCCAGCAGCTTAGTAGGGGACGGAGGTCTAGGGTCGGAGTACTTC CASSLVGDGGLGSEYF
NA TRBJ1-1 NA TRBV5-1 TGCGCCAGCAGCTTGCCTGTTTCTGGGGGCAACACTGAAGCTTTCTTT CASSLPVSGGNTEAFF
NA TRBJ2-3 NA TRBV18 TGTGCCAGCTCACCAATAGGCACAGATACGCAGTATTTT CASSPIGTDTQYF
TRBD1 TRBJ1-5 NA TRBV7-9 TGTGCCAGCACTAAAGACAGGGCCCTCCAGCCCCAGCATTTT CASTKDRALQPQHF
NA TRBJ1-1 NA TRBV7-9 TGTGCCAGCAGCTTAGCGCAGGGTTTTAGCACTGAAGCTTTCTTT CASSLAQGFSTEAFF
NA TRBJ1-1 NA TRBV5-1 TGCGCCAGCAGCTCCGGACGGGAGAACACTGAAGCTTTCTTT CASSSGRENTEAFF
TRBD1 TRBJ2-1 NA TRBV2 TGTGCCAGCAGCGCGGGACAGGGCTCCTACAATGAGCAGTTCTTC CASSAGQGSYNEQFF
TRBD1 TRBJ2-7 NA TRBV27 TGTGCCAGCAGCTCACCGCTTCCTCTGGAGGGGGACAGGCTGTACGAGCAGTACTTC CASSSPLPLEGDRLYEQYF
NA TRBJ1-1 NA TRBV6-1 TGTGCCAGCAGGGAACAGCCGACCATGAACACTGAAGCTTTCTTT CASREQPTMNTEAFF
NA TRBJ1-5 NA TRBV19 TGTGCCAGTAGGAATCAACAGGGAAATCTCAATCAGCCCCAGCATTTT CASRNQQGNLNQPQHF
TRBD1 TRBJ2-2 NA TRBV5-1 TGCGCCAGCAGCTACAGACAGGGGGCGAACACCGGGGAGCTGTTTTTT CASSYRQGANTGELFF
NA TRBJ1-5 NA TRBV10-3 TGTGCCATCAGTGAGTCAGCTGATCAGCCCCAGCATTTT CAISESADQPQHF
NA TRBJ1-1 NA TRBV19 TGTGCCAGTAGTGCGGGGGGCACCGCTAACACTGAAGCTTTCTTT CASSAGGTANTEAFF
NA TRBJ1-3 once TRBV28 TGTGCCAGCAGTTTCCAAACATACAGGGAGGAGGCAGGAAACACCATATATTTT CASSFQTYREEAGNTIYF
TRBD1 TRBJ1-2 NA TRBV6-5 TGTGCCAGCAGTTACCAACAGGGGGTAAACTATGGCTACACCTTC CASSYQQGVNYGYTF
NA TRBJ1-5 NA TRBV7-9 TGTGCCAGCAGCTTAATATTAGTTACAGGGCTTGTCCAGCCCCAGCATTTT CASSLILVTGLVQPQHF
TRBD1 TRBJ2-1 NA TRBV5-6 TGTGCCAGCACCGGGGACAGCCAGTACAATGAGCAGTTCTTC CASTGDSQYNEQFF
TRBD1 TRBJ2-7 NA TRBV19 TGTGCCAGTAGTATCCCCCGGGACAGGGGTTACGAGCAGTACTTC CASSIPRDRGYEQYF
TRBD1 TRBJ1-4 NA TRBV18 TGTGCCAGCTCATTTTCCGGGACAGAGAATGAAAAACTGTTTTTT CASSFSGTENEKLFF
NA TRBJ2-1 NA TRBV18 TGTGCCAGCTCACCAGTTTTACTAGGTTCCTACAATGAGCAGTTCTTC CASSPVLLGSYNEQFF
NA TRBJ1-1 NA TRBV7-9 TGTGCCAGCAGCTTAGCGCTCCGATTGTCTCCGAACACTGAAGCTTTCTTT CASSLALRLSPNTEAFF
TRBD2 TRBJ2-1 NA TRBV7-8 TGTGCCAGCAGCCATGGGGGACTAGCGGGCTACAATGAGCAGTTCTTC CASSHGGLAGYNEQFF
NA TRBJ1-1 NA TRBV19 TGTGCCAGTAGTATTGATTGGGTCAAGGGGAACACTGAAGCTTTCTTT CASSIDWVKGNTEAFF
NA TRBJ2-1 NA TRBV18 TGTGCCAGCTCACCACGGGACTTTAGCTCCTACAATGAGCAGTTCTTC CASSPRDFSSYNEQFF
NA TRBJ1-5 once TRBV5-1 TGCGCCAGCAGGCTGGACGGGTCACATCAGCCCCAGCATTTT CASRLDGSHQPQHF
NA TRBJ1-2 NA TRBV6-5 TGTGCCAGCAGTTACGGGGGCCATGGCTACACCTTC CASSYGGHGYTF
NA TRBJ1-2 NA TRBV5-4 TGTGCCAGCAGCTTGGATGGGTATGGCTACACCTTC CASSLDGYGYTF
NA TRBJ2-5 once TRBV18 TGTGCCAGCTCACCATGGACCCCGAACGGGAAAGAGACCCAGTACTTC CASSPWTPNGKETQYF
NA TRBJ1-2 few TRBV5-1 TGCGCCAGCAGCCCCCGCGACAGGAACTATGGCTACACCTTC CASSPRDRNYGYTF